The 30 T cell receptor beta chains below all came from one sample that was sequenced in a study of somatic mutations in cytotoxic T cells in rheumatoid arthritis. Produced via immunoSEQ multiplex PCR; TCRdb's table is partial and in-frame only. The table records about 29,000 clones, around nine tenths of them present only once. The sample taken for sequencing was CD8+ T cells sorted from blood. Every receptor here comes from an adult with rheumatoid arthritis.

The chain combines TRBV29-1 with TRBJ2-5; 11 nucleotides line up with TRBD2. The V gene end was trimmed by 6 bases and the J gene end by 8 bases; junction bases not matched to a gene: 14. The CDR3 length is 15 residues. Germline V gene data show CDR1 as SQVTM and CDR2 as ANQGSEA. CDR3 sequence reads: CSVYLGASGRSTQYF. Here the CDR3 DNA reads TGCAGCGTGTATCTTGGGGCTAGCGGGAGGTCTACCCAGTACTTC.

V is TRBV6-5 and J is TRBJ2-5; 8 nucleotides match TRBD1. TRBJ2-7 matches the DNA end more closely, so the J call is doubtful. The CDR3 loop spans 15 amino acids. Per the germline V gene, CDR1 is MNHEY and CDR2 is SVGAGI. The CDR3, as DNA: TGTGCCAGCTATTCGTCAGGGACAGGTCCCTACGAGCAGTACTTC. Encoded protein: CASYSSGTGPYEQYF.

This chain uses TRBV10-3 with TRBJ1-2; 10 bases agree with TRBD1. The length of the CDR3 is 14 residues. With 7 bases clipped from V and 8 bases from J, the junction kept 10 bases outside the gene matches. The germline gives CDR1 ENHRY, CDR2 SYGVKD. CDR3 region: CAITLTGGAKGYTF. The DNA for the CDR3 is TGTGCCATCACCTTGACAGGGGGCGCGAAGGGCTACACCTTC.

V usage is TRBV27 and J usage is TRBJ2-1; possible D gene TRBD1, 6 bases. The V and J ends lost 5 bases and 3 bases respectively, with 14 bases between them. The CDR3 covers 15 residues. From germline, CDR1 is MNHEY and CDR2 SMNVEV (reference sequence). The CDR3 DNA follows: TGTGCCAGCAGTCCGACAGGTTCGGTCTACAATGAGCAGTTCTTC. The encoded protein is CASSPTGSVYNEQFF.

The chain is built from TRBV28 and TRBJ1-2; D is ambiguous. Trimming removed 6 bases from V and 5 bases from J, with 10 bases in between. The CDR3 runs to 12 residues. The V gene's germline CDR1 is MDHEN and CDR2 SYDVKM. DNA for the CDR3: TGTGCCAGCAGCCGCCCTGAGTATGGCTACACCTTC. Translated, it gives CASSRPEYGYTF.

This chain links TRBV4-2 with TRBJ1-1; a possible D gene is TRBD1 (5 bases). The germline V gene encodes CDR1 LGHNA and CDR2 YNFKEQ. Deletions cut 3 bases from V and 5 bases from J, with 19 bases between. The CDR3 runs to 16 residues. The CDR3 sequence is CASSQLDSSRGTEAFF. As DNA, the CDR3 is TGTGCCAGCAGCCAGTTAGACAGTTCGCGGGGGACTGAAGCTTTCTTT.

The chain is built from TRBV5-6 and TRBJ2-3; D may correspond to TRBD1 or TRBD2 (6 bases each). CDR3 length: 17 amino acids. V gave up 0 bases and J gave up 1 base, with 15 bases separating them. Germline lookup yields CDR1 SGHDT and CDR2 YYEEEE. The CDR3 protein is CASSLEEGELGTDTQYF. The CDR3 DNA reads TGTGCCAGCAGCTTGGAGGAGGGGGAACTAGGCACAGATACGCAGTATTTT.

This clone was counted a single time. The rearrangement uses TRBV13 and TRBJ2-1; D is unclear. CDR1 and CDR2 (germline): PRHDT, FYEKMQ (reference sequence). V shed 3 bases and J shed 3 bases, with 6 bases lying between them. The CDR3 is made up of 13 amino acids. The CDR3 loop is CASSFSRYNEQFF. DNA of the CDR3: TGTGCCAGCAGCTTTAGCCGCTACAATGAGCAGTTCTTC.

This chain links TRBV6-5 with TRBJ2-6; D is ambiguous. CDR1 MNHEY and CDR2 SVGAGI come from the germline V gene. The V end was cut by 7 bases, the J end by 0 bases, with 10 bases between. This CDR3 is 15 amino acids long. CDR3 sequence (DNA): TGTGCCAGCAACTCACAGAACTCTGGGGCCAACGTCCTGACTTTC. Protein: CASNSQNSGANVLTF.

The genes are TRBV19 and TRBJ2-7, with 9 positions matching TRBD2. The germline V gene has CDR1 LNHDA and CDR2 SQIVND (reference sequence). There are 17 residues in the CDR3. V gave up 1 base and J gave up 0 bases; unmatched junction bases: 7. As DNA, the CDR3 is TGTGCCAGTAGTATAGGTCCTAGCGGGGTTAGCTCCTACGAGCAGTACTTC. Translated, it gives CASSIGPSGVSSYEQYF.

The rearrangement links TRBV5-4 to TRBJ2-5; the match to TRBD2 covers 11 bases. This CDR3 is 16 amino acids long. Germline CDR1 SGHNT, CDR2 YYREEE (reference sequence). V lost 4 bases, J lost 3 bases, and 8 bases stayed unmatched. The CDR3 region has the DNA TGTGCCAGCAGCATACTATCGGGACTAGCGGAAGAGACCCAGTACTTC. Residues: CASSILSGLAEETQYF.

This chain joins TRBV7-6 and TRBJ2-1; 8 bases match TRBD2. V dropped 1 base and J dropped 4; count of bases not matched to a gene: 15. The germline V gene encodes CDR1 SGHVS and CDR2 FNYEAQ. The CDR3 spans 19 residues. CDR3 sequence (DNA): TGTGCCAGCAGCTTAGATTCTCGGCTAGCGGGTTTCTTTTACAATGAGCAGTTCTTC. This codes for CASSLDSRLAGFFYNEQFF.

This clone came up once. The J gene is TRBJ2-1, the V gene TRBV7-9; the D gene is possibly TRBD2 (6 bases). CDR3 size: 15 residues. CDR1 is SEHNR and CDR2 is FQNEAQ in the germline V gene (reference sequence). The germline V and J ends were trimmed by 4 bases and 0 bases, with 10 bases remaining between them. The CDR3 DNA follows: TGTGCCAGCAGCTACCGGGGGAGCTCCTACAATGAGCAGTTCTTC. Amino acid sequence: CASSYRGSSYNEQFF.

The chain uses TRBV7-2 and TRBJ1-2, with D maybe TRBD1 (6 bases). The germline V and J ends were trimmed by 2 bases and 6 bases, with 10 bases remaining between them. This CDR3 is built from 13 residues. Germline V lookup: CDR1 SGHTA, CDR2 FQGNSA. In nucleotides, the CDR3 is TGTGCCAGCAGCTTACCGCCAGGGGATGGCTACACCTTC. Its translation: CASSLPPGDGYTF. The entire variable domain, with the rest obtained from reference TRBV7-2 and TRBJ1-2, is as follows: GAGVSQSPSNKVTEKGKDVELRCDPISGHTALYWYRQSLGQGLEFLIYFQGNSAPDKSGLPSDRFSAERTGGSVSTLTIQRTQQEDSAVYLCASSLPPGDGYTFGSGTRLTVV.

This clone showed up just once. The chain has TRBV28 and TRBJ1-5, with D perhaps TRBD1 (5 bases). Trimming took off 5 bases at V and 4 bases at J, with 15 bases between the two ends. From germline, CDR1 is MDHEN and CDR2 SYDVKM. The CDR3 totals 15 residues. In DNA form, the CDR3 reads TGTGCCAGCAGTGCCTTCGTCGACAGTAATCAGCCCCAGCATTTT. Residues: CASSAFVDSNQPQHF.

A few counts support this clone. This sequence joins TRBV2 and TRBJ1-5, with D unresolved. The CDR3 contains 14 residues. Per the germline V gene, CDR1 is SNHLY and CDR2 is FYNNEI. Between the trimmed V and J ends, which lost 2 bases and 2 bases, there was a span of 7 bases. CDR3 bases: TGTGCCAGCAGTGAAAGGTCAGGCAATCAGCCCCAGCATTTT. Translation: CASSERSGNQPQHF.

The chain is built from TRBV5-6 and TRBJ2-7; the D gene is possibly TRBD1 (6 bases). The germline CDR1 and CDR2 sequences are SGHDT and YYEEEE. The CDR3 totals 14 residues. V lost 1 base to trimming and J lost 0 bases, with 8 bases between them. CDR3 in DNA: TGTGCCAGCAGCTTGACAGGGAGCTCCTACGAGCAGTACTTC. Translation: CASSLTGSSYEQYF.

The CDR3 nucleotides read TGTGCCAGCAGCGGTAGACAGGGGGCTTACAACACCGGGGAGCTGTTTTTT. It translates to CASSGRQGAYNTGELFF. This chain links TRBV9 with TRBJ2-2; 10 nucleotides align to TRBD1. The CDR3 spans 17 residues. V gave up 3 bases and J gave up 2 bases; unmatched junction bases: 7. Looked up from germline, CDR1 is SGDLS and CDR2 is YYNGEE.

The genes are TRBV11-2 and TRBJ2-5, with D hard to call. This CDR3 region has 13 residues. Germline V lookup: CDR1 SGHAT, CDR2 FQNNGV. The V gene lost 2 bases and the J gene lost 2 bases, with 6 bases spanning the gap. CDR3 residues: CASSLWGQETQYF. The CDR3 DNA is TGTGCCAGCAGCTTATGGGGACAAGAGACCCAGTACTTC.

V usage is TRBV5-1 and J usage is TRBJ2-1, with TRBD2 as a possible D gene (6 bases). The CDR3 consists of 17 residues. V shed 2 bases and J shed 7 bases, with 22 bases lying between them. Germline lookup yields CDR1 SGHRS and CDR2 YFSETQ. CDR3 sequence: CASSFHSGGASLNEQFF. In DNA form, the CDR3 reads TGCGCCAGCAGCTTCCACTCAGGAGGGGCCAGCTTGAATGAGCAGTTCTTC.

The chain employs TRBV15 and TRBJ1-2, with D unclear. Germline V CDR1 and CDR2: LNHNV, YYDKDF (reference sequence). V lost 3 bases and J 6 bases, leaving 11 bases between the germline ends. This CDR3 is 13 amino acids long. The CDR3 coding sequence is TGTGCCACCAGCAGCCTTCGAGGGAATGGCTACACCTTC. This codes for CATSSLRGNGYTF.

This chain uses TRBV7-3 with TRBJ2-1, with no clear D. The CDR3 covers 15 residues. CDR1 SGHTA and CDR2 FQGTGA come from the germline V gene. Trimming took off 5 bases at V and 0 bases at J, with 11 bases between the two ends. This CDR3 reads CASSQDLSSYNEQFF. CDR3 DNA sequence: TGTGCCAGCAGCCAAGACTTGAGCTCCTACAATGAGCAGTTCTTC.

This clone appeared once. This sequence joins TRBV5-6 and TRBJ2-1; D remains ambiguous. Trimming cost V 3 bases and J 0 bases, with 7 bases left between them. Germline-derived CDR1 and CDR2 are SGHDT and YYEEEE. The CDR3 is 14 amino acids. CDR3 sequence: CASSYGISYNEQFF. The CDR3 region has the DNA TGTGCCAGCAGCTATGGCATCTCCTACAATGAGCAGTTCTTC.

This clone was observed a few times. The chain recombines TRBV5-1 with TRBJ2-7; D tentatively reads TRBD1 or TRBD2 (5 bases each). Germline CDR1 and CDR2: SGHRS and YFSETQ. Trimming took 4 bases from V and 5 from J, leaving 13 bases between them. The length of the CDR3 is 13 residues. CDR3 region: CASSKGPSDEQYF. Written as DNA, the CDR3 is TGCGCCAGCAGCAAGGGACCCTCGGACGAGCAGTACTTC.

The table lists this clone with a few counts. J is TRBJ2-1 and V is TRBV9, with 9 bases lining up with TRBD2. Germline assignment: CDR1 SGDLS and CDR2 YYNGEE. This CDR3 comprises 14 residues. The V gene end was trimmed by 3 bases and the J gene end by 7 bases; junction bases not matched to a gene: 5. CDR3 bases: TGTGCCAGCAGCGACAGCGGGGGGAGTAATGAGCAGTTCTTC. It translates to CASSDSGGSNEQFF.

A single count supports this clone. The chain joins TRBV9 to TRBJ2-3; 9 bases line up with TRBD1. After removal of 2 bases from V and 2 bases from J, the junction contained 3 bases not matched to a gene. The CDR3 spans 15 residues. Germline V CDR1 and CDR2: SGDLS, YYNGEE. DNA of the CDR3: TGTGCCAGCAGCGTTGGGACAGGGCTCACAGATACGCAGTATTTT. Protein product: CASSVGTGLTDTQYF.

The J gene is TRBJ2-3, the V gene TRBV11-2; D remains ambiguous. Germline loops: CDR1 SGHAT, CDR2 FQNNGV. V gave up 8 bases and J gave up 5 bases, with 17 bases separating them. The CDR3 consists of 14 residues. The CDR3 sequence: CASFFGRLGDTQYF. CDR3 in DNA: TGTGCCAGCTTCTTCGGCCGATTGGGAGATACGCAGTATTTT.

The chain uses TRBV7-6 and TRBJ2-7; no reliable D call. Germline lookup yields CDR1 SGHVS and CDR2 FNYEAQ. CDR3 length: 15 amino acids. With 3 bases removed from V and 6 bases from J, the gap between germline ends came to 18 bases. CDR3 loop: CASSLTVRDVLEQYF. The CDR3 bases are TGTGCCAGCAGCTTGACGGTTCGTGATGTGCTCGAGCAGTACTTC.

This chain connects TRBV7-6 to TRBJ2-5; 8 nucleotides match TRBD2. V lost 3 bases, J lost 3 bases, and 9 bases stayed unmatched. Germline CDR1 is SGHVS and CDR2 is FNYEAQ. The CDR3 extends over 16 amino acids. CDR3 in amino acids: CASSLHPGLGEETQYF. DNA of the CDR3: TGTGCCAGCAGCTTGCATCCGGGACTAGGAGAAGAGACCCAGTACTTC.

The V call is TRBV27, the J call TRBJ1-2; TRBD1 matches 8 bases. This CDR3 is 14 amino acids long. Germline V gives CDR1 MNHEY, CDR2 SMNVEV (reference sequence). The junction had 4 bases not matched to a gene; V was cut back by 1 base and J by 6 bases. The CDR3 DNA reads TGTGCCAGCAGTTTATTTCAGGGGGCCGATGGCTACACCTTC. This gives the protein CASSLFQGADGYTF.